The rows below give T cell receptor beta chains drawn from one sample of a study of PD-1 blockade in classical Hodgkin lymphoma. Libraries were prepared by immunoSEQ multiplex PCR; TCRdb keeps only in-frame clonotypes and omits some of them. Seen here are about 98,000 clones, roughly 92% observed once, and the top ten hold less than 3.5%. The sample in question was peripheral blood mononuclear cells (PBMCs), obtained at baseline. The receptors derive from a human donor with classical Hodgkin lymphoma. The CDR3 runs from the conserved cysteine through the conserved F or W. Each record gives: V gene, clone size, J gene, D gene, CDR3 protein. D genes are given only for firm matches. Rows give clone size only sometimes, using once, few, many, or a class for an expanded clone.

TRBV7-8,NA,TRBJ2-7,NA,CASSPTLNRHEQYF
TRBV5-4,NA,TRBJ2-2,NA,CASNERPLGTGELFF
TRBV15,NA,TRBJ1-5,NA,CATSREQGYQPQHF
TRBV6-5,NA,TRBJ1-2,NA,CASSYSTGGNYGYTF
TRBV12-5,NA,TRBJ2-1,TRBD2,CASGLMAGGTYNEQFF
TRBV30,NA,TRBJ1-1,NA,CAWIRVPNTEAFF
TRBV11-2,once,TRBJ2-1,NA,CASSLAGNEQFF
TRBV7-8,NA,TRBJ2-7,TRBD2,CASSLGGLAGGKEQYF
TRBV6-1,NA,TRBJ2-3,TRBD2,CASSSSGSGTDTQYF
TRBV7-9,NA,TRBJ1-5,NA,CASTLGPSQPQHF
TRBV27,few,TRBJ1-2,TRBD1,CASSFLVIQGVNGYTF
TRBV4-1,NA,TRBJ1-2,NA,CASSRRQGAYGYTF
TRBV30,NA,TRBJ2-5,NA,CAWSWLTLQETQYF
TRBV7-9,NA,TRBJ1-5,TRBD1,CASSFSWGTANQPQHF
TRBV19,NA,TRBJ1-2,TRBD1,CASSTDRGAGEVSGYTF
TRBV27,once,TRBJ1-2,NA,CASSLGVGDAYTF
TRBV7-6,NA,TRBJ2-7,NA,CASSPLAYEQYF
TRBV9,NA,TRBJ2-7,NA,CASSHPARGDEQYF
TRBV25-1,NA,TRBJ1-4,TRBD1,CASSEYDLGGDEKLFF
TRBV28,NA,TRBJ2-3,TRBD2,CASSLATRTSRDTQYF
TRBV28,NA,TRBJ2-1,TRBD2,CASSPPGGSRNEQFF
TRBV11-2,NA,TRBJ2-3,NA,CASSLGFRSSTDTQYF
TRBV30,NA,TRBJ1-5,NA,CAWSGRQGNQPQHF
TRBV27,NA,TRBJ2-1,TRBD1,CASSSGTGREQFF
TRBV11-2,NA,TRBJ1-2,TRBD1,CASSAFRDSLLGGSYTF
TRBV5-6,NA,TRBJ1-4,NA,CASTVRRQYATNEKLFF
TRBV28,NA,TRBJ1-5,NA,CASSLIHNQPQHF
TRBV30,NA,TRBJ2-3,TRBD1,CAWSPSRTPGQGGEADTQYF
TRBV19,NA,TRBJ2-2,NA,CASSIEGAFGWFGELFF
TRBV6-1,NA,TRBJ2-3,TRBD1,CASAEQGAGTDTQYF
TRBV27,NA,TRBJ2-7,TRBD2,CASSLGSGGPFEQYF
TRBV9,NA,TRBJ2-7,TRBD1,CASSAGQGIGYEQYF
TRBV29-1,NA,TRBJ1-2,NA,CSVEAFEAGAYGYTF
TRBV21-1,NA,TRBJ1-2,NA,CASRKLQESYGYTF
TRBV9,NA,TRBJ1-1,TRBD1,CASSTRPGQGERDTEAFF
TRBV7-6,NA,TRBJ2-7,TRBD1,CASSANRGGTGGDEQYF
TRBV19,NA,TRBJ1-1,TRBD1,CASSINPTGGSEAFF
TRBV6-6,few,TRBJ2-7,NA,CASSYPTRGSYEQYF
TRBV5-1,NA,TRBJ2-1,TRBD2,CASSLRLAENNEQFF
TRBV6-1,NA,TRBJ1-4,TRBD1,CASSVGQGSLEKLFF
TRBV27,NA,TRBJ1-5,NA,CASSLGSNQPQHF
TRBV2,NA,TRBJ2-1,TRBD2,CASKIEGGLSHEQFF
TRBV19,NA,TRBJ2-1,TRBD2,CASRSRRELDEQFF
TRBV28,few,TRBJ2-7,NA,CASRAYRSPYEQYF
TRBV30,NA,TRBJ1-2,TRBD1,CAWAPTGGGYTF
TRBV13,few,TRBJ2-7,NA,CASSKSPGYEQYF